The present T cell receptor (beta chain) was sequenced within a study of blood T cell repertoires in COVID-19. Clones were read by immunoSEQ multiplex PCR, and TCRdb kept only the in-frame ones, dropping some. The table records about 250,000 clones, around 86% of them present only once. Participants were placed into cohorts based on the clinical history they reported. Trimming took 4 bases from V and 5 from J; bases not matched to a gene: 11. The CDR3 spans 16 residues. Germline V gives CDR1 SGDLS, CDR2 YYNGEE. The sequencing input was PBMCs or T cells enriched from blood (not recorded which). The clonotype was recovered from a man between 40 and 49 years old who had recovered from COVID-19. The chain is built from TRBV9 and TRBJ2-2; TRBD2 agrees at 7 bases. CDR3 DNA: TGTGCCAGCAGCCGTATCCCGGGGGGTATTACCGGGGAGCTGTTTTTT. This codes for CASSRIPGGITGELFF.